A selection of T cell receptor beta chains follows, all from one sample in a study of OX40 agonist ivuxolimab in advanced cancers. Sequencing used immunoSEQ multiplex PCR; TCRdb keeps in-frame clones, though not all of them. The table records 70,000 to 95,000 clones, about 86% of them present only once. The sample here was CD4+ or CD8+ T cells sorted from blood, taken in a trial of the OX40 agonist ivuxolimab. These receptors originate from an adult with an advanced solid tumor such as melanoma, head and neck, liver or kidney cancer. Each CDR3 is given with its conserved first and last residue. The D gene is left open where the match is weak. Clone size is given for some rows only: seen once, a few or many times, or a class if the clone is expanded.

clone_size: .
cdr3_length: 15
d_call: TRBD2
j_call: TRBJ2-5
v_call: TRBV4-1
cdr3_aa: CASSRSGGPGETQYF
cdr3_nt: TGCGCCAGCAGCCGCAGCGGGGGCCCCGGGGAGACCCAGTACTTC

clone_size: .
cdr3_length: 14
d_call: TRBD1
j_call: TRBJ1-5
v_call: TRBV2
cdr3_aa: CASSDQQGTQPQHF
cdr3_nt: TGTGCCAGCAGTGATCAACAGGGGACTCAGCCCCAGCATTTT

clone_size: .
cdr3_length: 15
d_call: TRBD1
j_call: TRBJ2-3
v_call: TRBV2
cdr3_aa: CASSGLGQTTDTQYF
cdr3_nt: TGTGCCAGCAGCGGATTGGGACAGACCACAGATACGCAGTATTTT

clone_size: .
cdr3_length: 19
d_call: TRBD1
j_call: TRBJ2-3
v_call: TRBV11-3
cdr3_aa: CASSLSNPVTGADADTQYF
cdr3_nt: TGTGCCAGCAGCTTATCCAACCCCGTAACAGGGGCTGACGCAGATACGCAGTATTTT

clone_size: .
cdr3_length: 16
d_call: TRBD1
j_call: TRBJ2-7
v_call: TRBV15
cdr3_aa: CATSRDLGDSSYEQYF
cdr3_nt: TGTGCCACCAGCAGAGACTTGGGGGACAGCTCCTACGAGCAGTACTTC

clone_size: .
cdr3_length: 13
d_call: TRBD1
j_call: TRBJ2-1
v_call: TRBV30
cdr3_aa: CAWSVGGIDEQFF
cdr3_nt: TGTGCCTGGAGTGTAGGGGGCATCGATGAGCAGTTCTTC

clone_size: .
cdr3_length: 13
d_call: .
j_call: TRBJ1-1
v_call: TRBV11-2
cdr3_aa: CASSSTGNTEAFF
cdr3_nt: TGTGCCAGCAGCTCGACCGGGAACACTGAAGCTTTCTTT

clone_size: few
cdr3_length: 15
d_call: TRBD1
j_call: TRBJ1-3
v_call: TRBV11-2
cdr3_aa: CASALYRGTGNTIYF
cdr3_nt: TGTGCCAGCGCCTTATACAGGGGTACTGGAAACACCATATATTTT

clone_size: once
cdr3_length: 15
d_call: TRBD1
j_call: TRBJ1-2
v_call: TRBV23-1
cdr3_aa: CASSSRDRTSRGYTF
cdr3_nt: TGCGCCAGCAGCTCTCGGGACAGGACGTCGAGGGGCTACACCTTC

clone_size: .
cdr3_length: 14
d_call: TRBD1
j_call: TRBJ2-7
v_call: TRBV6-6
cdr3_aa: CASSYGTETYEQYF
cdr3_nt: TGTGCCAGCAGTTACGGGACAGAAACCTACGAGCAGTACTTC

clone_size: .
cdr3_length: 13
d_call: TRBD1
j_call: TRBJ1-1
v_call: TRBV10-3
cdr3_aa: CATQQGANTEAFF
cdr3_nt: TGTGCCACACAGCAGGGGGCGAACACTGAAGCTTTCTTT

clone_size: once
cdr3_length: 15
d_call: TRBD1
j_call: TRBJ2-7
v_call: TRBV5-3
cdr3_aa: CARRPRDRRSYEQYF
cdr3_nt: TGTGCCAGAAGGCCTCGGGACAGGAGATCCTACGAGCAGTACTTC

clone_size: .
cdr3_length: 14
d_call: TRBD1
j_call: TRBJ2-7
v_call: TRBV7-2
cdr3_aa: CASSQPTGGGEQYF
cdr3_nt: TGTGCCAGCAGCCAACCGACAGGGGGAGGCGAGCAGTACTTC

clone_size: .
cdr3_length: 13
d_call: .
j_call: TRBJ2-7
v_call: TRBV7-9
cdr3_aa: CASSLPGDSNQYF
cdr3_nt: TGTGCCAGCAGCTTGCCGGGGGACTCAAACCAGTACTTC

clone_size: once
cdr3_length: 15
d_call: .
j_call: TRBJ2-7
v_call: TRBV4-2
cdr3_aa: CASSQVGAWSHEQYF
cdr3_nt: TGTGCCAGCAGCCAAGTGGGCGCGTGGAGCCACGAGCAGTACTTC

clone_size: .
cdr3_length: 15
d_call: .
j_call: TRBJ2-6
v_call: TRBV11-1
cdr3_aa: CASSRVSSGANVLTF
cdr3_nt: TGTGCCAGTTCGCGAGTAAGCTCTGGGGCCAACGTCCTGACTTTC

clone_size: few
cdr3_length: 15
d_call: TRBD1
j_call: TRBJ2-3
v_call: TRBV5-1
cdr3_aa: CASSPAGGGGDTQYF
cdr3_nt: TGCGCCAGCAGCCCCGCAGGGGGCGGAGGAGATACGCAGTATTTT

clone_size: .
cdr3_length: 15
d_call: TRBD2
j_call: TRBJ2-7
v_call: TRBV6-5
cdr3_aa: CASRVSSGGTYEQYF
cdr3_nt: TGTGCCAGCAGGGTCTCTAGCGGGGGAACCTACGAGCAGTACTTC

clone_size: once
cdr3_length: 14
d_call: .
j_call: TRBJ1-1
v_call: TRBV10-3
cdr3_aa: CAISESPRNTEAFF
cdr3_nt: TGTGCCATCAGTGAGTCGCCACGGAACACTGAAGCTTTCTTT

clone_size: .
cdr3_length: 15
d_call: .
j_call: TRBJ2-4
v_call: TRBV28
cdr3_aa: CASSFSNGAKNIQYF
cdr3_nt: TGTGCCAGCAGTTTTTCAAATGGGGCCAAAAACATTCAGTACTTC

clone_size: .
cdr3_length: 15
d_call: TRBD2
j_call: TRBJ2-3
v_call: TRBV5-1
cdr3_aa: CASSSLAGTSHTQYF
cdr3_nt: TGCGCCAGCAGCTCATTAGCGGGGACCAGTCATACGCAGTATTTT

clone_size: .
cdr3_length: 18
d_call: TRBD2
j_call: TRBJ2-1
v_call: TRBV30
cdr3_aa: CAWRGPSGGSRSYNEQFF
cdr3_nt: TGTGCCTGGAGGGGCCCCAGCGGGGGAAGCAGGTCCTACAATGAGCAGTTCTTC

clone_size: .
cdr3_length: 16
d_call: TRBD1
j_call: TRBJ2-5
v_call: TRBV11-2
cdr3_aa: CASRRMDRGSVETQYF
cdr3_nt: TGTGCCAGCAGACGAATGGACAGGGGTTCGGTTGAGACCCAGTACTTC

clone_size: .
cdr3_length: 14
d_call: .
j_call: TRBJ2-4
v_call: TRBV5-4
cdr3_aa: CASSSQGSKNIQYF
cdr3_nt: TGTGCCAGCAGCTCACAGGGCTCCAAAAACATTCAGTACTTC

clone_size: .
cdr3_length: 17
d_call: .
j_call: TRBJ2-6
v_call: TRBV11-3
cdr3_aa: CASSFKGVSSGANVLTF
cdr3_nt: TGTGCCAGCAGCTTTAAGGGGGTTTCCTCTGGGGCCAACGTCCTGACTTTC

clone_size: .
cdr3_length: 16
d_call: TRBD1
j_call: TRBJ2-5
v_call: TRBV5-1
cdr3_aa: CASTNTGQGAQETQYF
cdr3_nt: TGCGCCAGCACCAATACGGGACAGGGGGCCCAAGAGACCCAGTACTTC

clone_size: .
cdr3_length: 19
d_call: TRBD2
j_call: TRBJ2-4
v_call: TRBV5-8
cdr3_aa: CASSLASSGRTGPKNIQYF
cdr3_nt: TGTGCCAGCAGCTTGGCTTCTAGCGGGCGTACGGGCCCCAAAAACATTCAGTACTTC

clone_size: .
cdr3_length: 14
d_call: TRBD1
j_call: TRBJ1-5
v_call: TRBV28
cdr3_aa: CASRQTGEGQPQHF
cdr3_nt: TGTGCCAGCAGGCAAACAGGGGAGGGCCAGCCCCAGCATTTT

clone_size: .
cdr3_length: 17
d_call: TRBD2
j_call: TRBJ2-3
v_call: TRBV2
cdr3_aa: CASTLGLAGGGTDTQYF
cdr3_nt: TGTGCCAGCACCCTAGGACTAGCGGGGGGTGGAACAGATACGCAGTATTTT

clone_size: .
cdr3_length: 13
d_call: TRBD1
j_call: TRBJ1-1
v_call: TRBV9
cdr3_aa: CASSSRGDTEAFF
cdr3_nt: TGTGCCAGCAGCAGCAGGGGGGACACTGAAGCTTTCTTT

clone_size: .
cdr3_length: 13
d_call: .
j_call: TRBJ2-7
v_call: TRBV2
cdr3_aa: CASSVQGSHEQYF
cdr3_nt: TGTGCCAGCAGTGTCCAGGGTAGCCACGAGCAGTACTTC

clone_size: .
cdr3_length: 12
d_call: .
j_call: TRBJ1-2
v_call: TRBV19
cdr3_aa: CASSGGTHGYTF
cdr3_nt: TGTGCCAGTAGCGGCGGGACCCATGGCTACACCTTC

clone_size: .
cdr3_length: 16
d_call: TRBD2
j_call: TRBJ2-7
v_call: TRBV7-9
cdr3_aa: CASSSGGERGLQAQYF
cdr3_nt: TGTGCCAGCAGCTCCGGGGGCGAGCGGGGGCTCCAGGCGCAGTACTTC

clone_size: .
cdr3_length: 16
d_call: .
j_call: TRBJ2-5
v_call: TRBV28
cdr3_aa: CASSSPHGAPRETQYF
cdr3_nt: TGTGCCAGCAGTTCCCCTCATGGCGCCCCCCGAGAGACCCAGTACTTC

clone_size: .
cdr3_length: 14
d_call: .
j_call: TRBJ2-5
v_call: TRBV7-2
cdr3_aa: CASSLRGPQETQYF
cdr3_nt: TGTGCCAGCAGCCTCAGGGGCCCCCAAGAGACCCAGTACTTC

clone_size: once
cdr3_length: 15
d_call: .
j_call: TRBJ1-1
v_call: TRBV19
cdr3_aa: CASFRGVYMNTEAFF
cdr3_nt: TGTGCCAGCTTTAGGGGGGTTTACATGAACACTGAAGCTTTCTTT

clone_size: .
cdr3_length: 13
d_call: .
j_call: TRBJ1-4
v_call: TRBV7-2
cdr3_aa: CASRKGPNEKLFF
cdr3_nt: TGTGCCAGCCGAAAGGGGCCTAATGAAAAACTGTTTTTT

clone_size: once
cdr3_length: 14
d_call: .
j_call: TRBJ2-5
v_call: TRBV7-2
cdr3_aa: CASSLALGQETQYF
cdr3_nt: TGTGCCAGCAGCTTAGCCTTGGGGCAAGAGACCCAGTACTTC

clone_size: .
cdr3_length: 13
d_call: .
j_call: TRBJ2-7
v_call: TRBV4-1
cdr3_aa: CASSQDVKRRAYF
cdr3_nt: TGCGCCAGCAGCCAAGATGTGAAAAGAAGGGCTTACTTC

clone_size: .
cdr3_length: 13
d_call: .
j_call: TRBJ1-5
v_call: TRBV27
cdr3_aa: CASRLNRNQPQHF
cdr3_nt: TGTGCCAGCCGTTTGAACCGAAATCAGCCCCAGCATTTT

clone_size: .
cdr3_length: 17
d_call: TRBD1
j_call: TRBJ2-6
v_call: TRBV7-9
cdr3_aa: CASTSTRGRSGANVLTF
cdr3_nt: TGTGCCAGCACCTCCACGAGGGGGCGATCTGGGGCCAACGTCCTGACTTTC

clone_size: .
cdr3_length: 16
d_call: TRBD2
j_call: TRBJ2-1
v_call: TRBV30
cdr3_aa: CAWRPLLAVPYNEQFF
cdr3_nt: TGTGCCTGGAGGCCACTACTAGCGGTTCCCTACAATGAGCAGTTCTTC

clone_size: .
cdr3_length: 11
d_call: .
j_call: TRBJ2-7
v_call: TRBV20-1
cdr3_aa: CSAPESYEQYF
cdr3_nt: TGCAGTGCTCCGGAAAGTTACGAGCAGTACTTC

clone_size: .
cdr3_length: 18
d_call: .
j_call: TRBJ1-6
v_call: TRBV23-1
cdr3_aa: CASSQSIRSRRLNSPLHF
cdr3_nt: TGCGCCAGCAGTCAATCGATCCGGTCCCGGCGCCTTAATTCACCCCTCCACTTT

clone_size: .
cdr3_length: 15
d_call: TRBD1
j_call: TRBJ1-1
v_call: TRBV5-1
cdr3_aa: CASSLRTGRNTEAFF
cdr3_nt: TGCGCCAGCAGCCTCCGGACAGGCCGGAACACTGAAGCTTTCTTT

clone_size: once
cdr3_length: 19
d_call: TRBD2
j_call: TRBJ2-4
v_call: TRBV7-2
cdr3_aa: CASSGGGLAGRLAKNIQYF
cdr3_nt: TGTGCCAGCAGCGGAGGTGGGCTAGCGGGTCGCCTAGCCAAAAACATTCAGTACTTC

clone_size: .
cdr3_length: 15
d_call: TRBD2
j_call: TRBJ2-3
v_call: TRBV29-1
cdr3_aa: CSVEASGGAVDTQYF
cdr3_nt: TGCAGCGTTGAGGCTAGCGGGGGGGCAGTAGATACGCAGTATTTT

clone_size: few
cdr3_length: 11
d_call: .
j_call: TRBJ1-1
v_call: TRBV7-9
cdr3_aa: CASSLETEAFF
cdr3_nt: TGTGCCAGCAGTCTTGAGACTGAAGCTTTCTTT

clone_size: .
cdr3_length: 16
d_call: TRBD1
j_call: TRBJ2-1
v_call: TRBV10-3
cdr3_aa: CAISERRGQGRNEQFF
cdr3_nt: TGTGCCATCAGTGAGAGGCGAGGACAGGGGCGCAATGAGCAGTTCTTC

clone_size: .
cdr3_length: 14
d_call: TRBD1
j_call: TRBJ1-1
v_call: TRBV28
cdr3_aa: CASSPPDRGTEAFF
cdr3_nt: TGTGCCAGCAGCCCCCCCGACAGGGGCACTGAAGCTTTCTTT

clone_size: .
cdr3_length: 18
d_call: TRBD1
j_call: TRBJ2-2
v_call: TRBV5-4
cdr3_aa: CASSLDQFRDRETGELFF
cdr3_nt: TGTGCCAGCAGCTTGGATCAGTTTAGAGACAGGGAAACCGGGGAGCTGTTTTTT

clone_size: .
cdr3_length: 15
d_call: .
j_call: TRBJ1-5
v_call: TRBV5-6
cdr3_aa: CASSARLGEGQPQHF
cdr3_nt: TGTGCCAGCAGCGCCCGACTCGGAGAGGGTCAGCCCCAGCATTTT

clone_size: once
cdr3_length: 16
d_call: .
j_call: TRBJ2-3
v_call: TRBV11-2
cdr3_aa: CASSLNGGSSTDTQYF
cdr3_nt: TGTGCCAGCAGCTTAAACGGAGGGTCGAGCACAGATACGCAGTATTTT

clone_size: .
cdr3_length: 14
d_call: .
j_call: TRBJ2-3
v_call: TRBV4-2
cdr3_aa: CASSEAASTDTQYF
cdr3_nt: TGTGCCAGCAGCGAAGCGGCTAGCACAGATACGCAGTATTTT

clone_size: .
cdr3_length: 14
d_call: .
j_call: TRBJ1-2
v_call: TRBV7-2
cdr3_aa: CASSLLQGLGGYTF
cdr3_nt: TGTGCCAGCAGCTTATTACAGGGTTTAGGTGGCTACACCTTC